This TCR beta chain is from a study of blood T cell repertoires in COVID-19. Study-wide context: The analysed material was cDNA or gDNA that came from T cells, B-cell-depleted T cells, or PBMCs.

The CDR3 runs to 13 residues. Germline V lookup: CDR1 SGHRS, CDR2 YFSETQ. V was trimmed by 0 bases and J by 2 bases, leaving 6 bases between them. Authors' data handling: The assay estimated nucleated cells by amplifying reference gene primers. Some clones are missing from TCRdb's copy, which holds only in-frame ones; the method was immunoSEQ multiplex PCR. V, J and clone size derive from that table, while D and trimming were established from the DNA sequence. The sample consists of fewer than 110,000 clones, 84% of them appearing once. The sequence was collected from a human donor in a cohort sampled during active COVID-19. Input material: peripheral blood. The rearrangement joins TRBV5-1 to TRBJ2-7; D remains unclear. The CDR3 loop reads CASSLERAYEQYF. The CDR3 DNA is TGCGCCAGCAGCTTGGAACGGGCCTACGAGCAGTACTTC.